Sequencing of this T cell receptor beta chain was carried out in a study of blood T cell repertoires in COVID-19. For the study at large: COVID-19 samples from acute and convalescent phases originated in the United States, Italy and Spain.

Germline loops: CDR1 DFQATT, CDR2 SNEGSKA (reference sequence). The germline V and J ends were trimmed by 4 bases and 6 bases, with 7 bases remaining between them. This CDR3 has 10 amino acids. The table came from immunoSEQ multiplex PCR; TCRdb's copy has only in-frame clones and leaves some out. The sample has about 41,000 clones, 81% seen once. The clonotype originates from a man aged 35-49 years with active or convalescent COVID-19. V is TRBV20-1 and J is TRBJ2-7, with unresolved D. The material sequenced was peripheral blood. The CDR3 sequence is CSAKRGEQYF. CDR3 DNA: TGCAGTGCTAAAAGAGGCGAGCAGTACTTC.